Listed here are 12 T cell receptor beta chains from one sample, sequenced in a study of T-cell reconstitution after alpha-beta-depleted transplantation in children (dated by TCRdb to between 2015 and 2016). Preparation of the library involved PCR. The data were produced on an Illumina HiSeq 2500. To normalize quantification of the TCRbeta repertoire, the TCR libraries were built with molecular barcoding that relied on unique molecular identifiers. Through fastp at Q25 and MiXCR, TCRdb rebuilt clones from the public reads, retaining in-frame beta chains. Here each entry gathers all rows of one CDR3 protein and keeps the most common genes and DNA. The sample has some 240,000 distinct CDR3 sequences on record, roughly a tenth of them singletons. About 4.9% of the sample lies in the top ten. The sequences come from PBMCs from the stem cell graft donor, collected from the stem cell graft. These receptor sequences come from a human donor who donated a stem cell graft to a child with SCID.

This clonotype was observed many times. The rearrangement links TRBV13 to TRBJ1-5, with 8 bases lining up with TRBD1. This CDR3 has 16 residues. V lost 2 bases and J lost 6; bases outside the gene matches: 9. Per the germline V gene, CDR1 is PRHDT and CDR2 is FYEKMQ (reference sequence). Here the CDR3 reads CASSLRGAGGVQPQHF. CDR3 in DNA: TGTGCCAGCAGCTTAAGAGGAGCAGGGGGCGTTCAGCCCCAGCATTTT.

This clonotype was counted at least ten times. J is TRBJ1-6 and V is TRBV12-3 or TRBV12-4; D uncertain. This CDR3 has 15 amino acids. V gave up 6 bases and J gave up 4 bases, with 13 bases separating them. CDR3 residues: CASRGSLLYNSPLHF. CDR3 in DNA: TGTGCCAGCAGAGGGTCCCTTTTGTATAATTCACCCCTCCACTTT.

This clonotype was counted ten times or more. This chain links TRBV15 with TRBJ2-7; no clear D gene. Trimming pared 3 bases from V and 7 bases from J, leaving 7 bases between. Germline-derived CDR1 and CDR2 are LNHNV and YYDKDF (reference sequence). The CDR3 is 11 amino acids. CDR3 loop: CATSRNSEQYF. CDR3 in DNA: TGTGCCACCAGCAGGAATTCGGAGCAGTACTTC. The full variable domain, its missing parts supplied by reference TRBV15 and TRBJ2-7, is DAMVIQNPRYQVTQFGKPVTLSCSQTLNHNVMYWYQQKSSQAPKLLFHYYDKDFNNEADTPDNFQSRRPNTSFCFLDIRSPGLGDTAMYLCATSRNSEQYFGPGTRLTVT.

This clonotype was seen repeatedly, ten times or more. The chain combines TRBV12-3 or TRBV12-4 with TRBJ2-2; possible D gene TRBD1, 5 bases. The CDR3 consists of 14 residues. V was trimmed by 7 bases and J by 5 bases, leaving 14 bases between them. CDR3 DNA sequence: TGTGCCAGCACCTTAGGGGATCCAACCGGGGAGCTGTTTTTT. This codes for CASTLGDPTGELFF.

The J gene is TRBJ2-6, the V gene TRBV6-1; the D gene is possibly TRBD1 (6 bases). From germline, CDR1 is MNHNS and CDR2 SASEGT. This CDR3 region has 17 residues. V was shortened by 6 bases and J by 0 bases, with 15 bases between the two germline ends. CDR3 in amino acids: CASRPPGHNSGANVLTF. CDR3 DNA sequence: TGTGCCAGCAGGCCCCCGGGACATAACTCTGGGGCCAACGTCCTGACTTTC.

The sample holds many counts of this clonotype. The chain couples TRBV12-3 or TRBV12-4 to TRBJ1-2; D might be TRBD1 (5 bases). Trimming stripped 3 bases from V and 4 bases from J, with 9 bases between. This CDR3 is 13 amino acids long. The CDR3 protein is CASSLNGAYGYTF. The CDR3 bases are TGTGCCAGCAGTTTGAATGGGGCCTATGGCTACACCTTC.

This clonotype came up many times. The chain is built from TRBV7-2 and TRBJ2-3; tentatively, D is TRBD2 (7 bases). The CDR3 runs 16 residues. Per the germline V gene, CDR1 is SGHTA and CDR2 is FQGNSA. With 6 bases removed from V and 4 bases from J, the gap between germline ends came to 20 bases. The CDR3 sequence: CASRPPFGGGPDTQYF. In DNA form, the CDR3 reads TGTGCCAGCAGGCCTCCCTTTGGGGGGGGGCCAGATACGCAGTATTTT.

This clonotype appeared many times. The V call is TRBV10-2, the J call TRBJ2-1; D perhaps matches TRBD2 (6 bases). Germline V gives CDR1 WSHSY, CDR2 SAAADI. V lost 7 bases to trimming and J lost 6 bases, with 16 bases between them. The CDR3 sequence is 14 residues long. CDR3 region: CASMRTSSVNEQFF. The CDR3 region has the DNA TGCGCCAGCATGCGAACTAGCAGCGTCAATGAGCAGTTCTTC.

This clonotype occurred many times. The CDR3 region has the DNA TGTGCCAGCAGTCTGGGACAGGGGAAACAGCCCCAGCATTTT. It yields the protein CASSLGQGKQPQHF. The chain recombines TRBV6-1 with TRBJ1-5, with 10 bases fitting TRBD1. V shed 5 bases, J shed 7 bases, and the junction held 5 bases outside the gene matches. This CDR3 comprises 14 residues. Germline CDR1 is MNHNS and CDR2 is SASEGT.

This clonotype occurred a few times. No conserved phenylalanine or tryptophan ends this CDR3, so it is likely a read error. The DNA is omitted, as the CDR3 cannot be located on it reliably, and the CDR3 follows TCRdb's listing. The CDR3 loop reads CSARTSGGPSPL. The chain carries TRBV20-1 and TRBJ2-4; TRBD2 was called by the table and not checked on the DNA. From its first to its last residue, the CDR3 has 12 amino acids. Germline CDR1 DFQATT, CDR2 SNEGSKA (reference sequence).

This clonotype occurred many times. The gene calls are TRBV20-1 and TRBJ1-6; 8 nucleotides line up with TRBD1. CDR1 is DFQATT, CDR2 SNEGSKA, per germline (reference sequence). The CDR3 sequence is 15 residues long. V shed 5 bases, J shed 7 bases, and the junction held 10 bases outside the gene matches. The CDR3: CSAYHPGGRNSPLHF. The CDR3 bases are TGCAGTGCTTATCATCCAGGGGGCCGGAATTCACCCCTCCACTTT.

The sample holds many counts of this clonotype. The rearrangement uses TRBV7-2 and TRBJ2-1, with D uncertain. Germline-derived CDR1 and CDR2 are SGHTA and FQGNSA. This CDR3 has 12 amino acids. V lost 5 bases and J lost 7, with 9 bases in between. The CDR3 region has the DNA TGTGCCAGCAGCGCACTGTATAATGAGCAGTTCTTC. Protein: CASSALYNEQFF.